The 14 T cell receptor beta chains in this list originate from one sample, sequenced in a study of cytomegalovirus exposure and HLA in healthy donors. Primers: 60 Vbeta forward and 13 Jbeta reverse. Method: immunoSEQ multiplex PCR; TCRdb's copy keeps in-frame clones and lacks some. This sample has about 150,000 clones, with around 80% found just once. The sample taken for sequencing was PBMCs. The receptors stem from a woman in her thirties or forties in good health and CMV-seronegative.

This chain joins TRBV11-2 and TRBJ1-1, with TRBD1 identical over 8 bases. Germline V gene data show CDR1 as SGHAT and CDR2 as FQNNGV. Losses at the gene ends were 0 bases for V and 5 bases for J; bases not matched to a gene: 14. CDR3 size: 18 residues. DNA of the CDR3: TGTGCCAGCAGCTTAGATAGGCCCGGACAGGGCCGATGGACTGAAGCTTTCTTT. Residues: CASSLDRPGQGRWTEAFF.

The J gene is TRBJ2-7, the V gene TRBV5-4, with D tentatively TRBD1 (6 bases). CDR3 length equals 13 residues. CDR1 SGHNT and CDR2 YYREEE come from the germline V gene (reference sequence). V was cut by 1 base and J by 7 bases, with 12 bases left in between. The CDR3 loop reads CASSLPGAREQYF. Written as DNA, the CDR3 is TGTGCCAGCAGCTTGCCAGGGGCGCGGGAGCAGTACTTC.

V is TRBV27 and J is TRBJ2-7; D possibly corresponds to TRBD2 (5 bases). From germline, CDR1 is MNHEY and CDR2 SMNVEV (reference sequence). The V gene lost 4 bases and the J gene lost 3 bases, with 13 bases spanning the gap. The CDR3 runs to 14 residues. Written as DNA, the CDR3 is TGTGCCAGCAGTTCCCAGCCGGGGTACTACGAGCAGTACTTC. Its translation: CASSSQPGYYEQYF.

This clone was counted once. This chain joins TRBV11-3 and TRBJ2-2; TRBD1 matches at 7 bases. CDR1 and CDR2 from the germline V gene are SGHNT and YENEEA. J lost 3 bases, V lost 5 bases, and 6 bases had no gene match. The CDR3 spans 15 residues. DNA of the CDR3: TGTGCCAGCAGCCCAGGGGACAGATACACCGGGGAGCTGTTTTTT. Encoded protein: CASSPGDRYTGELFF.

The rearrangement uses TRBV7-2 and TRBJ2-7; D unresolved. This CDR3 has 11 amino acids. The germline V gene encodes CDR1 SGHTA and CDR2 FQGNSA. The V end lost 5 bases, the J end lost 3 bases, and 5 bases lay between the germline ends. The CDR3 reads CASSPLYEQYF. For the CDR3, the DNA is TGTGCCAGCAGCCCCCTCTACGAGCAGTACTTC.

This clone was recorded only once. This chain joins TRBV5-1 and TRBJ2-7; 10 nucleotides line up with TRBD1. The germline V gene has CDR1 SGHRS and CDR2 YFSETQ. The J segment lost 3 bases and the V segment lost 4 bases, leaving 7 bases of the junction unmatched. The CDR3 has 15 residues. This CDR3 is CASSTGQGGGYEQYF. CDR3 DNA: TGCGCCAGCAGCACCGGACAGGGGGGTGGCTACGAGCAGTACTTC.

J is TRBJ2-5 and V is TRBV10-2; TRBD1 is a possible D gene (6 bases). Between the trimmed V and J ends, which lost 7 bases and 7 bases, there was a span of 25 bases. The CDR3 consists of 16 residues. CDR1 is WSHSY, CDR2 SAAADI, per germline. CDR3: CASTDRFSGQERTQYF. The CDR3 nucleotides are TGCGCCAGCACAGACAGGTTTTCGGGCCAAGAGAGGACCCAGTACTTC.

This clone appeared a single time. The chain is built from TRBV28 and TRBJ2-7; 8 nucleotides agree with TRBD2. Germline V gives CDR1 MDHEN, CDR2 SYDVKM. J gave up 2 bases and V 7 bases, and 4 bases lay outside the gene matches. There are 13 residues in the CDR3. CDR3 sequence reads: CASNPGGAYEQYF. In nucleotides, the CDR3 is TGTGCCAGCAACCCCGGGGGGGCCTACGAGCAGTACTTC. Together with reference TRBV28 and TRBJ2-7, the CDR3 gives the full variable domain: DVKVTQSSRYLVKRTGEKVFLECVQDMDHENMFWYRQDPGLGLRLIYFSYDVKMKEKGDIPEGYSVSREKKERFSLILESASTNQTSMYLCASNPGGAYEQYFGPGTRLTVT.

V gene TRBV6-1 combines with J gene TRBJ2-3; 7 bases match TRBD2. V gave up 4 bases and J gave up 5 bases; unmatched junction bases: 3. This CDR3 region has 13 residues. Per the germline V gene, CDR1 is MNHNS and CDR2 is SASEGT. CDR3 coding DNA: TGTGCCAGCAGTGCGGGGAGGGTAGATACGCAGTATTTT. As protein: CASSAGRVDTQYF.

The V and J genes are TRBV18 and TRBJ2-2; D not resolved. The ends were cut back, 4 bases at V and 0 bases at J, with 9 bases in the middle. Per the germline V gene, CDR1 is KGHSH and CDR2 is LQKENI. The CDR3 is 15 residues long. In DNA form, the CDR3 reads TGTGCCAGCTCACGACTCGATGCGAACACCGGGGAGCTGTTTTTT. Translation: CASSRLDANTGELFF.

This clone appeared a few times. V usage is TRBV7-9 and J usage is TRBJ1-4; D perhaps matches TRBD1 (5 bases). The length of the CDR3 is 11 residues. The V end was cut by 5 bases, the J end by 7 bases, with 5 bases between. CDR1 SEHNR and CDR2 FQNEAQ come from the germline V gene (reference sequence). Here the CDR3 reads CASSRGEKLFF. As DNA, the CDR3 is TGTGCCAGCAGCAGGGGTGAAAAACTGTTTTTT.

As DNA, the CDR3 is TGTGCCAGCAGTCCCCGACTAGCGGAGTACAATGAGCAGTTCTTC. It translates to CASSPRLAEYNEQFF. The chain links TRBV7-9 to TRBJ2-1; 9 bases fit TRBD2. V was clipped by 6 bases and J by 4 bases; unmatched bases: 7. This CDR3 contains 15 residues. Germline V gene sequence: CDR1 SEHNR, CDR2 FQNEAQ (reference sequence).

The chain uses TRBV4-2 and TRBJ2-1, with D perhaps TRBD1 (5 bases). The CDR3 sequence is 14 residues long. CDR1 is LGHNA and CDR2 is YNFKEQ in the germline V gene. Trimming pared 1 base from V and 3 bases from J, leaving 7 bases between. The DNA for the CDR3 is TGTGCCAGCAGCCAAGGACAGTTCTACAATGAGCAGTTCTTC. The encoded protein is CASSQGQFYNEQFF.

The chain employs TRBV29-1 and TRBJ2-2; 11 nucleotides agree with TRBD2. The germline V gene encodes CDR1 SQVTM and CDR2 ANQGSEA. CDR3 size: 17 residues. V lost 5 bases to trimming and J lost 7 bases; unmatched junction nucleotides: 15. CDR3 protein: CSVRLSTSGRRSGELFF. DNA for the CDR3: TGCAGCGTTCGTCTAAGTACTAGCGGGAGAAGAAGCGGGGAGCTGTTTTTT.